The clone carrying this T cell receptor (beta chain) occurred many times. Its target is unknown. This specimen belongs to a study of blood T cells in healthy people across ages. Study conclusions and caveats: A strong correlation between TCR beta diversity and naive T cell percentage was seen. Roughly linearly, TCR beta diversity per million T cells fell as age increased. Because sorting was not performed, PBMCs prevented conclusive naive versus antigen-experienced comparison.

Using a J-beta primer mix together with a sample-barcoded 5' primer, a second PCR was run for about 6 to 11 cycles. TCRdb itself ran the 5' RACE reads through MiXCR, one entry per CDR3 protein. The table shows about 1,500,000 distinct CDR3 sequences, with roughly 28% occurring only once. The V end lost 6 bases, the J end lost 0 bases, and 11 bases lay between the germline ends. The CDR3 length is 14 residues. Looked up from germline, CDR1 is MNHEY and CDR2 is SVGEGT. The clonotype was recovered from a woman aged 25 to 39 in good health. Sequencing was done on a sample of blood. V and J are TRBV6-2 or TRBV6-3 and TRBJ1-2, with D perhaps TRBD1 (6 bases). CDR3 coding DNA: TGTGCCAGCAGATCACAGGGAGCTAACTATGGCTACACCTTC. Its protein product is CASRSQGANYGYTF.